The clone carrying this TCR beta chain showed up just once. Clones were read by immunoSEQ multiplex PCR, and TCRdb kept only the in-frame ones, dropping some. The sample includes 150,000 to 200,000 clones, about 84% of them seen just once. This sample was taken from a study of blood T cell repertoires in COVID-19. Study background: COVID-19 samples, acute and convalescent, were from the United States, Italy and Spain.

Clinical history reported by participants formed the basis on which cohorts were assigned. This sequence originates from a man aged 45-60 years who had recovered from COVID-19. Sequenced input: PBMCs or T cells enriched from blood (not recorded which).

This CDR3 reads CAWSVPETARAYTF. The DNA of the CDR3 is TGTGCCTGGAGTGTACCGGAGACAGCCCGGGCCTACACCTTC. This chain joins TRBV30 and TRBJ1-2, with D possibly TRBD1 on 5 matching bases. The V end lost 0 bases, the J end lost 10 bases, and 18 bases lay between the germline ends. This CDR3 contains 14 residues. Germline assignment: CDR1 GTSNPN and CDR2 SVGIG (reference sequence).